This entry features one T cell receptor beta chain sequence. The antigen is unknown. Constant-segment primers were used for 5'RACE, and the resulting TCR alpha and TCR beta cDNA libraries carried sample barcodes and UMIs. TCRdb itself ran the 5' RACE reads through MiXCR, one entry per CDR3 protein. The sample contains about 400,000 distinct CDR3 sequences, 13% to 15% of which appear only once. The entry originates in a study of T-cell memory formation after mild COVID-19. Overall study context: The TCR clusters were mostly specific to one donor. Study-level findings and limits: Those CD4+ clones that contracted were mainly in CM and EM (CD8+ ones in EMRA). There was a balanced CD4/CD8 profile in clones contracting day 15 to 85, and later expanders leaned CD4+.

With 4 bases clipped from V and 4 bases from J, the junction kept 7 bases outside the gene matches. The CDR3 extends over 15 amino acids. Looked up from germline, CDR1 is LNHDA and CDR2 is SQIVND (reference sequence). This clonotype was sampled from a young man who had mild COVID-19 (a few samples of this study predate the infection). Cell type and time point are not known. Sequences were obtained from PBMCs or a T cell subset sorted from them (not recorded which). The chain employs TRBV19 and TRBJ2-3, with TRBD2 identical over 8 bases. CDR3 in amino acids: CASSTTGGAPDTQYF. Here the CDR3 DNA reads TGTGCCAGTAGTACAACCGGGGGGGCCCCAGATACGCAGTATTTT.